The TCR beta chain under discussion was sequenced for a study of T-cell reconstitution after alpha-beta-depleted transplantation in children. On this clonotype itself: The antigen is not known.

Germline values: CDR1 SEHNR, CDR2 FQNEAQ (reference sequence). This CDR3 comprises 12 residues. Trimming removed 11 bases from V and 1 base from J, with 11 bases in between. The authors prepared the TCRbeta library with unique molecular identifiers. TCRdb recomputed calls from the PCR reads with MiXCR, one row per CDR3 protein. The table lists roughly 670,000 distinct CDR3 sequences, around 14% of them singletons. Notes on the study in general: Several hundred rapidly expanded clones from non-depleted graft cells reportedly supplied alpha-beta T cells about two months post-transplant.

The sample consisted of PBMCs, taken before TCRalphabeta/CD19-depleted stem cell transplant. The chain carries TRBV7-9 and TRBJ1-2, with a tentative D call TRBD1 (5 bases). This TCR came from a girl aged 2-10 years with congenital amegakaryocytic thrombocytopenia, due to receive a stem cell transplant. DNA of the CDR3: TGTGCCGGGCAGGGACTTAACTATGGCTACACCTTC. Translating it yields CAGQGLNYGYTF. The full variable domain, in which reference TRBV7-9 and TRBJ1-2 provide the parts outside the CDR3, is DTGVSQNPRHKITKRGQNVTFRCDPISEHNRLYWYRQTLGQGPEFLTYFQNEAQLEKSRLLSDRFSAERPKGSFSTLEIQRTEQGDSAMYLCAGQGLNYGYTFGSGTRLTVV.